These 6 T cell receptor beta chains came from one sample sequenced in a study of blood T cells in healthy people across ages. A second PCR, run for about 6 to 11 cycles, used a sample-barcoded 5' primer plus a J-beta primer mix. MiXCR, run by TCRdb on the 5' RACE reads, gives a single entry per CDR3 protein. The repertoire holds 590,000 or so distinct CDR3 sequences, with about 30% as singletons. The sample consisted of blood. The receptors were sampled from a woman older than 75 in good health.

This clonotype was counted many times. The chain combines TRBV27 with TRBJ2-1, with D possibly TRBD1 on 5 matching bases. The germline V gene encodes CDR1 MNHEY and CDR2 SMNVEV (reference sequence). CDR3 length: 16 residues. With 6 bases removed from V and 1 base from J, the gap between germline ends came to 16 bases. In DNA form, the CDR3 reads TGTGCCAGCAGAACAGGCTTGGGGTGGTCCTACAATGAGCAGTTCTTC. Protein: CASRTGLGWSYNEQFF.

V and J are TRBV7-2 and TRBJ2-5, with D unclear. Germline loops: CDR1 SGHTA, CDR2 FQGNSA. This CDR3 region has 13 residues. The V end lost 2 bases, the J end lost 13 bases, and 17 bases lay between the germline ends. For the CDR3, the DNA is TGTACCAGCAGCTTAATGATCGATCTAGAGAGGTACTTC. Translation: CTSSLMIDLERYF.

This clonotype was picked up many times. The chain uses TRBV3-1 and TRBJ2-1; 9 positions agree with TRBD2. After removal of 8 bases from V and 7 bases from J, the junction contained 3 bases not matched to a gene. This CDR3 is 12 amino acids long. Germline V gives CDR1 LGHDT, CDR2 YNNKEL (reference sequence). The CDR3 DNA follows: TGTGCCAGCGGGCGGGGGGGAAATGAGCAGTTCTTC. It yields the protein CASGRGGNEQFF.

Many counts were recorded for this clonotype. The V and J genes are TRBV5-1 and TRBJ1-1, with D possibly being TRBD1 (6 bases). Germline loops: CDR1 SGHRS, CDR2 YFSETQ. Trimming shortened V by 4 bases and J by 2 bases, and 18 bases separated the two germline ends. There are 16 residues in the CDR3. CDR3 coding DNA: TGCGCCAGCAGCCCGAGGCAGGGGCGGAGTAACACTGAAGCTTTCTTT. Translated: CASSPRQGRSNTEAFF.

A few counts support this clonotype. The V and J genes are TRBV7-9 and TRBJ1-3; D ambiguous. Looked up from germline, CDR1 is SEHNR and CDR2 is FQNEAQ (reference sequence). CDR3 length equals 17 residues. V was shortened by 2 bases and J by 0 bases, with 14 bases between the two germline ends. The CDR3 sequence: CASSLNPQPGSGNTIYF. In DNA form, the CDR3 reads TGTGCCAGCAGCTTAAACCCCCAGCCGGGCTCTGGAAACACCATATATTTT.

This clonotype was detected ten times or more. The chain couples TRBV6-2 or TRBV6-3 to TRBJ2-3; 7 positions match TRBD2. V lost 7 bases, J lost 1 base, and 5 bases stayed unmatched. This CDR3 spans 14 amino acids. Germline CDR1 reads MNHEY; CDR2 reads SVGEGT. The CDR3 protein is CASTAGLRTDTQYF. The CDR3 DNA is TGTGCCAGCACCGCGGGACTACGCACAGATACGCAGTATTTT.